The clone carrying this T cell receptor (beta chain) showed up just a few times. Its specificity is not known. Stated treatment: roughly 20 received Ad26.COV2.S at low or high dose, single or two shots; about 5 received placebo; per-sample allocation not given. All samples were drawn on day 63, counting from the first vaccine or placebo injection. As its vector, the vaccine had Ad26, which expressed Wuhan-strain SARS-CoV-2 spike. The sample belongs to a study of Ad26.COV2.S vaccination and SARS-CoV-2 variants. Study-level information: Ad26.COV2.S given intramuscularly, once or twice 56 days apart.

Broader study findings: Analytic work on TCR breadth and depth might have understated the full extent of total T cell responses. A substantial breadth of spike-specific CD8+ and CD4+ T cell responses after vaccination has been reported.

The germline V gene has CDR1 SGHNT and CDR2 YYREEE (reference sequence). CDR3 size: 14 residues. Trimming shortened V by 0 bases and J by 3 bases, and 6 bases separated the two germline ends. Data came from immunoSEQ multiplex PCR; TCRdb stores just in-frame clones and leaves some out. The sample comprises some 500,000 clones, about 91% of which are singletons, and approximately 2.5% rests with the top ten. The source is a person between 18 and 65 years old who received the Ad26.COV2.S COVID-19 vaccine or a placebo. Sequences were derived from peripheral blood, sampled in a trial of Ad26.COV2.S vaccine versus placebo. The chain combines TRBV5-4 with TRBJ2-2, with no clear D. The CDR3 DNA reads as TGTGCCAGCAGCTTGGTCCGTGACACCGGGGAGCTGTTTTTT. It translates to CASSLVRDTGELFF.